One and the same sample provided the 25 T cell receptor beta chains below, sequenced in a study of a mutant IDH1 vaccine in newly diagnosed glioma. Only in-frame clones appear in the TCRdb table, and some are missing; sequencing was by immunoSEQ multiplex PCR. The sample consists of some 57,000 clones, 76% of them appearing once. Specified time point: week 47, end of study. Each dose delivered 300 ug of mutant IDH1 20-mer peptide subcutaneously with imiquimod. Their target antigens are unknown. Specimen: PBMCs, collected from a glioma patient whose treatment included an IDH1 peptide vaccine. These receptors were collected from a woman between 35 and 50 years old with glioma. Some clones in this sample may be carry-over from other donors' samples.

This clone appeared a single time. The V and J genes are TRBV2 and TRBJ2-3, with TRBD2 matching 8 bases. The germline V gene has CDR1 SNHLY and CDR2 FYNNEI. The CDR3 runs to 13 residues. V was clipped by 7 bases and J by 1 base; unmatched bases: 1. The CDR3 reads CASNSGGTDTQYF. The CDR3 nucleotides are TGTGCCAGCAATAGCGGGGGCACAGATACGCAGTATTTT.

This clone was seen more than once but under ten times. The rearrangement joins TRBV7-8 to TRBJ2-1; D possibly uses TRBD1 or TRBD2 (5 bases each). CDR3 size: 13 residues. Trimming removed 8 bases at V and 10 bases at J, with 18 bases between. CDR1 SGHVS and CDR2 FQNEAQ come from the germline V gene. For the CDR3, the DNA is TGTGCCAGCCGGGGAAGGGGAATCGAGGAGCAGTTCTTC. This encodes CASRGRGIEEQFF. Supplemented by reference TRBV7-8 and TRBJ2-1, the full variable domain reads GAGVSQSPRYKVAKRGQDVALRCDPISGHVSLFWYQQALGQGPEFLTYFQNEAQLDKSGLPSDRFFAERPEGSVSTLKIQRTQQEDSAVYLCASRGRGIEEQFFGPGTRLTVL.

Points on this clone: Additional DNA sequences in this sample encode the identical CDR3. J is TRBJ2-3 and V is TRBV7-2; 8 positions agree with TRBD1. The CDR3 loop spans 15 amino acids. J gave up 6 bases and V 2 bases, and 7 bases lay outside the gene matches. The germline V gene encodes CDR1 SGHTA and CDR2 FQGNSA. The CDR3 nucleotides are TGTGCCAGCAGCTTAATGGACAGGGTAACGGATACGCAGTATTTT. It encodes CASSLMDRVTDTQYF.

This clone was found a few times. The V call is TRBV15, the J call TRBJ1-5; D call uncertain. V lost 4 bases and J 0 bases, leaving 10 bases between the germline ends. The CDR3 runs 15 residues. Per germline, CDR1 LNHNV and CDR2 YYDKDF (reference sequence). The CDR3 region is CATSTTPYSNQPQHF. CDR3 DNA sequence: TGTGCCACCAGCACTACCCCGTATAGCAATCAGCCCCAGCATTTT.

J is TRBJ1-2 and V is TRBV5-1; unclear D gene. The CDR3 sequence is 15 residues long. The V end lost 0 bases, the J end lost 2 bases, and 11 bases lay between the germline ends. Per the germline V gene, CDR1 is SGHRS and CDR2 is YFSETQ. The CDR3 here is CASSLEASGNYGYTF. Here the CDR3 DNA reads TGCGCCAGCAGCTTGGAGGCGTCGGGCAACTATGGCTACACCTTC.

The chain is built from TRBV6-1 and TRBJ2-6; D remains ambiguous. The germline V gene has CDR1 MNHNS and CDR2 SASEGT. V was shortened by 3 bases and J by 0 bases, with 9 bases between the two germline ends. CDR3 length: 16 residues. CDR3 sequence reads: CASSDGPLSGANVLTF. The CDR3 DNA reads TGTGCCAGCAGTGACGGACCGCTCTCTGGGGCCAACGTCCTGACTTTC.

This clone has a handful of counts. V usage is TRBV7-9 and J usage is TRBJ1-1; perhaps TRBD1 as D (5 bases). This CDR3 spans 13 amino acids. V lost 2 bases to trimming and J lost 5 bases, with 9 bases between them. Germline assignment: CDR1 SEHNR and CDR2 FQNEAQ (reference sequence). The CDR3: CASSLQGGTEAFF. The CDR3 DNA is TGTGCCAGCAGCTTACAGGGTGGAACTGAAGCTTTCTTT.

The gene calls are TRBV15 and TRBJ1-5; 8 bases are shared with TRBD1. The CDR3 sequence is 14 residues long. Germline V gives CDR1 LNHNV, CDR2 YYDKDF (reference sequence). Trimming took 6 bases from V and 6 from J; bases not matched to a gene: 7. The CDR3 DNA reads TGTGCCACCAGTGGGCAGGGGGCAGGTCAGCCCCAGCATTTT. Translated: CATSGQGAGQPQHF.

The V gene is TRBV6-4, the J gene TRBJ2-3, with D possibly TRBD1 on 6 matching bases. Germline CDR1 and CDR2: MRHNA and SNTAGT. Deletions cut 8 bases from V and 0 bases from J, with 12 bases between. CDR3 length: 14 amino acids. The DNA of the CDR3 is TGTGCCAGCTCCCCGGGACACAGCACAGATACGCAGTATTTT. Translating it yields CASSPGHSTDTQYF.

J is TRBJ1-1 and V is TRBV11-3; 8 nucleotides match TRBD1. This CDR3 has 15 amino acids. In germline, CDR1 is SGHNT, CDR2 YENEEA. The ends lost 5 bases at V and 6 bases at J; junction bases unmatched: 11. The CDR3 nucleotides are TGTGCCAGCAGCACAGGACAGGGAAATTTGGCTGAAGCTTTCTTT. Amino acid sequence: CASSTGQGNLAEAFF.

In nucleotides, the CDR3 is TGTGCCAGCAGTTTCAGGACTAGCGGGGTCCCCTACGAGCAGTACTTC. Translated, it gives CASSFRTSGVPYEQYF. This chain connects TRBV6-5 to TRBJ2-7; TRBD2 matches at 12 bases. CDR1 is MNHEY, CDR2 SVGAGI, per germline. Trimming at V came to 4 bases and at J to 2 bases, leaving 6 bases not matched to a gene. This CDR3 region has 16 residues.

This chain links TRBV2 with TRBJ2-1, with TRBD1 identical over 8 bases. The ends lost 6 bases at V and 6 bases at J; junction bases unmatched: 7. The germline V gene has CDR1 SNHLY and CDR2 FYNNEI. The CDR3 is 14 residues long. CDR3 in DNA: TGTGCCAGCAGATTGGACAGGGCTGCCAATGAGCAGTTCTTC. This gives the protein CASRLDRAANEQFF.

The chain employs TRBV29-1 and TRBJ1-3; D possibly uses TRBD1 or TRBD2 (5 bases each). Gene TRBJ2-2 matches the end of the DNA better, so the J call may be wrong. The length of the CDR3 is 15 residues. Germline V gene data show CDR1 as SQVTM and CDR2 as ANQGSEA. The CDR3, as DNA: TGCAGCGCTGTAACCGGGACGGTGAACACCGGGGAGCTGTTTTTT. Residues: CSAVTGTVNTGELFF.

The CDR3: CASSLGAEYYGYTF. CDR3 nucleotides: TGTGCCAGCAGCTTAGGAGCAGAATACTATGGCTACACCTTC. This chain connects TRBV11-2 to TRBJ1-2; D gene unclear. There are 14 residues in the CDR3. Trimming removed 1 base from V and 3 bases from J, with 9 bases in between. The germline V gene encodes CDR1 SGHAT and CDR2 FQNNGV.

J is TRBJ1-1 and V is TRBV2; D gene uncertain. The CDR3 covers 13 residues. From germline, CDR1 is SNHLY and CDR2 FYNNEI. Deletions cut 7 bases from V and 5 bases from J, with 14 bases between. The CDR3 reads CASTPQEGTEAFF. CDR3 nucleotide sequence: TGTGCCAGCACCCCTCAGGAGGGAACTGAAGCTTTCTTT. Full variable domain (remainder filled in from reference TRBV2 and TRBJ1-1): EPEVTQTPSHQVTQMGQEVILRCVPISNHLYFYWYRQILGQKVEFLVSFYNNEISEKSEIFDDQFSVERPDGSNFTLKIRSTKLEDSAMYFCASTPQEGTEAFFGQGTRLTVV.

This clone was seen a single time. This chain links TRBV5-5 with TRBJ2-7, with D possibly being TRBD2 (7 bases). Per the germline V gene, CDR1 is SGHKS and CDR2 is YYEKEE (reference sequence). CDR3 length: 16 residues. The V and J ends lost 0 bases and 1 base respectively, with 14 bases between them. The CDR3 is CASSLDIGGGSYEQYF. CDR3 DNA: TGTGCCAGCAGCTTGGATATAGGGGGGGGGTCCTACGAGCAGTACTTC.

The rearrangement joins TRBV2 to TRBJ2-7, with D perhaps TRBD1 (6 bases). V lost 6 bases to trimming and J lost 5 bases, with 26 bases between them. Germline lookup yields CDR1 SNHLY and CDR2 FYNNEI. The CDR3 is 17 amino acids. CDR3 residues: CASRWAGPGTQPDEQYF. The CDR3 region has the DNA TGTGCCAGCAGATGGGCGGGCCCCGGGACACAGCCCGACGAGCAGTACTTC.

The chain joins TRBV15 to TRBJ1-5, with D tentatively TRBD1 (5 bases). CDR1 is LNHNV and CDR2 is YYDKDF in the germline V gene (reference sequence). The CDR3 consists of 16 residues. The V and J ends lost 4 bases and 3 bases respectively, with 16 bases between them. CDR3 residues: CATSTPGGSPNQPQHF. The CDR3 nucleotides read TGTGCCACCAGCACCCCGGGGGGGTCACCCAATCAGCCCCAGCATTTT.

The DNA of the CDR3 is TGCGCCAGCAGCGGACAGGGTACTTCAAACTATGGCTACACCTTC. This codes for CASSGQGTSNYGYTF. V usage is TRBV4-3 and J usage is TRBJ1-2; 8 positions match TRBD1. V trimming: 5 bases; J trimming: 2 bases; junction bases outside the gene matches: 7. Per the germline V gene, CDR1 is LGHNA and CDR2 is YSLEER. The CDR3 runs to 15 residues.

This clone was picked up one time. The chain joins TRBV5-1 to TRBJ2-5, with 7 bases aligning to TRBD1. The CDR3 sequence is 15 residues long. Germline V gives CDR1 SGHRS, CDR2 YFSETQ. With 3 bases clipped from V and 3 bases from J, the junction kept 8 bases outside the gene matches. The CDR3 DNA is TGCGCCAGCAGCTCACTACAGGGGCCAAAAGAGACCCAGTACTTC. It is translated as CASSSLQGPKETQYF.

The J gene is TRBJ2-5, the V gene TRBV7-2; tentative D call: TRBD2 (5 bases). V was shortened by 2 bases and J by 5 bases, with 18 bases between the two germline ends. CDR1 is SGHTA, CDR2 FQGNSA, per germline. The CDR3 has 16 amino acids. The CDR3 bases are TGTGCCAGCAGCTTACGCTCCGGACTTCCTTGGGAGACCCAGTACTTC. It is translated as CASSLRSGLPWETQYF.

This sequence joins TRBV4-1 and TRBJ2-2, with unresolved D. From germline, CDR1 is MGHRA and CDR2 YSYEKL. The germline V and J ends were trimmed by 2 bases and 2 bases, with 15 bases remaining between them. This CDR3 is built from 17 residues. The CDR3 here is CASSQNIPRANTGELFF. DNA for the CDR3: TGCGCCAGCAGCCAAAACATTCCTCGAGCTAACACCGGGGAGCTGTTTTTT.

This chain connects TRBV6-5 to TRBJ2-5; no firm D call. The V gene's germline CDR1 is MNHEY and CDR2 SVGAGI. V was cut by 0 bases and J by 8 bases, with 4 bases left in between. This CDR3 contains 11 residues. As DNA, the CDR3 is TGTGCCAGCAGTTACTCCGGCACCCAGTACTTC. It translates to CASSYSGTQYF.

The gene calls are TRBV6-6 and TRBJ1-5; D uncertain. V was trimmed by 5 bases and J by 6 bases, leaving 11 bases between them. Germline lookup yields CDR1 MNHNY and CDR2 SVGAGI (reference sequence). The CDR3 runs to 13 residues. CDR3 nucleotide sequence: TGTGCCAGCAGTCTCCAGGAGGTTCAGCCCCAGCATTTT. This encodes CASSLQEVQPQHF.

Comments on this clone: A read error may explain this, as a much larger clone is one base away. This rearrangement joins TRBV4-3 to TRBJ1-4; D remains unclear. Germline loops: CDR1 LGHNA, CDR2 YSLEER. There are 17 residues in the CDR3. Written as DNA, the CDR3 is TGCGCCAGCAGACAAGAAATAATGCTAGGTCGGGCGGAAAAACTGTTTTTT. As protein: CASRQEIMLGRAEKLFF.